This T cell receptor (beta chain) was profiled in a study of a mutant IDH1 vaccine in newly diagnosed glioma. Study details: Patients underwent eight vaccinations, which took place in weeks 1, 3, 5, 7, 11, 15, 19 and 23. Radiotherapy alone preceded vaccination by 4-6 weeks; alternatively, vaccination started with temozolomide cycles. A roughly 60% male, about 38% female split and a mean age of approximately 40 years characterized treated patients.

To note about this clone: Its matching antigen is unknown.

TCRdb keeps only in-frame clones here, not all; method: immunoSEQ multiplex PCR. The data contain roughly 38,000 clones, about 76% of them singletons. Noted time point: week 23, last vaccination. Topical imiquimod accompanied each vaccine dose, which consisted of 300 ug of mutant IDH1 20-mer peptide. New WHO grade 3 or 4 IDH1-mutant, ATRX-lost astrocytomas were present in all donors. This CDR3 comprises 14 residues. Germline assignment: CDR1 SGHVS and CDR2 FQNEAQ. V shed 1 base and J shed 7 bases, with 11 bases lying between them. The origin of this receptor is a man in his forties or fifties with glioma. This specimen was PBMCs, taken from a glioma patient whose treatment included an IDH1 peptide vaccine. The chain employs TRBV7-8 and TRBJ1-5; D is perhaps TRBD1 (6 bases). CDR3 protein: CASSLGTEQQPQHF. In DNA, the CDR3 is TGTGCCAGCAGCTTAGGGACAGAACAGCAGCCCCAGCATTTT.